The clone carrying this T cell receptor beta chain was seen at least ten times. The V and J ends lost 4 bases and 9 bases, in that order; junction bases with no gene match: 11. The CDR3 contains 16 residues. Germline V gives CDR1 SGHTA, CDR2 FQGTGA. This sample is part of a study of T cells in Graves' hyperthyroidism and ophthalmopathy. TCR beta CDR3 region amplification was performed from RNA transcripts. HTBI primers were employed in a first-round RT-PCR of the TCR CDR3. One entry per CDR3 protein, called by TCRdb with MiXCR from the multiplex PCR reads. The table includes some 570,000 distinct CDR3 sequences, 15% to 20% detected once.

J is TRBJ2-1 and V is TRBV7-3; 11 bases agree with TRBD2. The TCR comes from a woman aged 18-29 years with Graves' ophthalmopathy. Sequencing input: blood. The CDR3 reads CASSSQATSGSGEQFF. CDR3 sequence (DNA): TGTGCCAGCAGCTCTCAGGCTACTAGCGGGAGTGGTGAGCAGTTCTTC.